Sequencing of this T cell receptor (beta chain) was carried out in a study of blood T cells in healthy people across ages. This clonotype occurred a few times. Next came a second PCR, run for about 7 to 12 cycles, which used a sample-barcoded 5' primer along with a J-beta primer mix. TCRdb recomputed calls from the 5' RACE reads with MiXCR, one row per CDR3 protein. This repertoire shows about 780,000 distinct CDR3 sequences, 35% to 60% found once; its top ten account for 18%. This CDR3 has 11 residues. Between the trimmed V and J ends, which lost 10 bases and 3 bases, there was a span of 9 bases. The V gene's germline CDR1 is SEHNR and CDR2 FQNEAQ (reference sequence).

This chain links TRBV7-9 with TRBJ2-5; D may match TRBD1 or TRBD2 (6 bases each). This sequence originates from an elderly man in good health. Sequencing was carried out using blood. Written as DNA, the CDR3 is TGTGCCATCGGGGGCAAAGAGACCCAGTACTTC. Its protein is CAIGGKETQYF. The complete variable domain, with remaining parts taken from reference TRBV7-9 and TRBJ2-5, reads DTGVSQNPRHKITKRGQNVTFRCDPISEHNRLYWYRQTLGQGPEFLTYFQNEAQLEKSRLLSDRFSAERPKGSFSTLEIQRTEQGDSAMYLCAIGGKETQYFGPGTRLLVL.